This TCR beta chain was captured by sequencing in a study of blood T cell repertoires in COVID-19. As for the study in general: Sites across the United States, Italy and Spain contributed samples from acute and convalescent COVID-19. Sources were T cells, B-cell-depleted T cells, or PBMCs; the material itself was cDNA or gDNA.

Original data processing: Counts of nucleated cells, estimated from reference gene primer amplification, were obtained. The repertoire was sequenced with immunoSEQ multiplex PCR; TCRdb's copy has only in-frame clones and lacks some. That table gives V, J and clone size, and the DNA gave D and trimming. This sample carries approximately 100,000 clones, 85% of them seen once, and the ten largest clones take about 38%. There are 13 residues in the CDR3. Germline V gives CDR1 KGHSH, CDR2 LQKENI. The trim removed 4 bases at V and 3 bases at J, leaving 3 bases unmatched. The sequence was obtained from a man of 80 years or more with acute or convalescent COVID-19. J is TRBJ2-7 and V is TRBV18; the match to TRBD1 covers 7 bases. The sample was peripheral blood. The CDR3, as DNA: TGTGCCAGCTCACTGGGACAGAACTACGAGCAGTACTTC. Translated, it gives CASSLGQNYEQYF.